Shown below are 30 T cell receptor beta chains from a single sample sequenced in a study of CD8 T cells in ankylosing spondylitis. MiXCR, run by TCRdb on the 5' RACE reads, gives a single entry per CDR3 protein. The sample records some 140,000 distinct CDR3 sequences, 17% being singletons. Points from the study as a whole: For ankylosing spondylitis blood, a TCR beta motif of 7 or 8 highly homologous variants appeared characteristic.

No antigens are known for them. Sequenced sample: blood, either unsorted or a sorted T cell fraction (not recorded which). These receptors were obtained from a male donor with ankylosing spondylitis.

V gene TRBV11-3 combines with J gene TRBJ2-3, with TRBD2 identical over 8 bases. Germline CDR1 reads SGHNT; CDR2 reads YENEEA. V lost 2 bases to trimming and J lost 4 bases; unmatched junction nucleotides: 2. The CDR3 totals 14 residues. The CDR3 DNA reads as TGTGCCAGCAGCTTACCCGGGAGGGCAGATACGCAGTATTTT. This encodes CASSLPGRADTQYF.

This clonotype has just a few counts. V usage is TRBV7-9 and J usage is TRBJ2-1; 8 bases agree with TRBD2. CDR1 is SEHNR, CDR2 FQNEAQ, per germline (reference sequence). This CDR3 comprises 16 residues. Trimming removed 1 base from V and 7 bases from J; junction bases left unmatched: 9. This chain's CDR3 is CASSLGGLVESNEQFF. CDR3 sequence (DNA): TGTGCCAGCAGCTTAGGGGGACTAGTTGAATCAAATGAGCAGTTCTTC.

The chain combines TRBV27 with TRBJ2-1; TRBD1 is a possible D gene (5 bases). The germline V gene encodes CDR1 MNHEY and CDR2 SMNVEV (reference sequence). CDR3 length: 12 residues. The V end lost 6 bases, the J end lost 6 bases, and 9 bases lay between the germline ends. The CDR3 DNA is TGTGCCAGCAGAAGGGGTGGCAATGAGCAGTTCTTC. Its protein is CASRRGGNEQFF.

This clonotype was observed many times. In nucleotides, the CDR3 is TGTGCCACCAGTGATTGGCTGGAAGAGACCCAGTACTTC. This translates into CATSDWLEETQYF. The chain carries TRBV24-1 and TRBJ2-5; no clear D. The germline V gene encodes CDR1 KGHDR and CDR2 SFDVKD. CDR3 length: 13 amino acids. The germline V and J ends were trimmed by 2 bases and 3 bases, with 6 bases remaining between them.

This chain connects TRBV27 to TRBJ1-1; no reliable D call. The CDR3 runs 14 residues. Trimming shortened V by 3 bases and J by 1 base, and 9 bases separated the two germline ends. Germline V gene data show CDR1 as MNHEY and CDR2 as SMNVEV (reference sequence). The CDR3 nucleotides are TGTGCCAGCAGTTTTGGCGTTACGAACACTGAAGCTTTCTTT. Amino acids: CASSFGVTNTEAFF.

The chain joins TRBV5-1 to TRBJ2-7, with D unclear. Deletions cut 0 bases from V and 0 bases from J, with 10 bases between. The germline V gene encodes CDR1 SGHRS and CDR2 YFSETQ. The CDR3 has 15 amino acids. The CDR3 spells CASSLEHSYSYEQYF. As DNA, the CDR3 is TGCGCCAGCAGCTTGGAACATTCCTACTCCTACGAGCAGTACTTC.

There are a few counts of this clonotype. The chain uses TRBV2 and TRBJ2-7; 8 positions match TRBD2. Germline-derived CDR1 and CDR2 are SNHLY and FYNNEI. This CDR3 has 15 amino acids. V gave up 5 bases and J gave up 0 bases; unmatched junction bases: 6. As DNA, the CDR3 is TGTGCCAGCAGTCCGACTAGCGTACTCTCCTACGAGCAGTACTTC. It is translated as CASSPTSVLSYEQYF.

This clonotype was counted many times. The chain carries TRBV12-3 or TRBV12-4 and TRBJ2-3; TRBD2 aligns across 10 bases. Trimming removed 3 bases from V and 4 bases from J; junction bases left unmatched: 7. The CDR3 is 16 amino acids. CDR3 amino acids: CASSLGLAGEPDTQYF. CDR3 in DNA: TGTGCCAGCAGTTTGGGTCTAGCGGGAGAACCAGATACGCAGTATTTT.

The chain combines TRBV9 with TRBJ2-1; D is undetermined. Trimming removed 4 bases from V and 2 bases from J, with 7 bases in between. The germline V gene has CDR1 SGDLS and CDR2 YYNGEE. The CDR3 has 13 residues. The CDR3 DNA reads as TGTGCCAGCAGCATGACAACCTACAATGAGCAGTTCTTC. It is translated as CASSMTTYNEQFF.

The chain employs TRBV4-1 and TRBJ2-7; weak D call: TRBD2 (5 bases). V was clipped by 3 bases and J by 0 bases, with 12 bases between them. This CDR3 comprises 15 residues. From germline, CDR1 is MGHRA and CDR2 YSYEKL. CDR3 loop: CASSQSPTTSYEQYF. In DNA form, the CDR3 reads TGCGCCAGCAGCCAGAGCCCGACTACCTCCTACGAGCAGTACTTC.

This clonotype was seen a few times. The chain has TRBV5-1 and TRBJ2-3; no firm D call. The CDR3 contains 13 residues. CDR1 SGHRS and CDR2 YFSETQ come from the germline V gene. V shed 7 bases and J shed 2 bases, with 11 bases lying between them. This CDR3 is CASSVALTDTQYF. The CDR3 coding sequence is TGCGCCAGCTCTGTAGCCCTCACAGATACGCAGTATTTT.

This clonotype was counted many times. The V gene is TRBV2, the J gene TRBJ1-2; D is unclear. Germline-derived CDR1 and CDR2 are SNHLY and FYNNEI. Trimming removed 7 bases from V and 7 bases from J, with 10 bases in between. CDR3 size: 11 residues. The CDR3 protein is CASTGGAGYTF. The CDR3 DNA reads as TGTGCCAGCACCGGCGGAGCTGGCTACACCTTC.

The chain links TRBV27 to TRBJ2-1; tentative D call: TRBD2 (6 bases). Germline loops: CDR1 MNHEY, CDR2 SMNVEV (reference sequence). Trimming pared 6 bases from V and 5 bases from J, leaving 11 bases between. There are 13 residues in the CDR3. CDR3 sequence: CASSPGVNNEQFF. The CDR3 region has the DNA TGTGCCAGCAGCCCGGGAGTCAACAATGAGCAGTTCTTC.

This clonotype has more than one count but fewer than ten. The gene calls are TRBV7-3 and TRBJ2-5, with D perhaps matching TRBD2 (6 bases). Trimming took 5 bases from V and 1 from J, leaving 14 bases between them. This CDR3 is 15 amino acids long. CDR1 and CDR2 (germline): SGHTA, FQGTGA. The CDR3 loop reads CASSAFAGPQETQYF. For the CDR3, the DNA is TGTGCCAGCAGCGCGTTTGCGGGACCCCAAGAGACCCAGTACTTC.

The gene calls are TRBV27 and TRBJ2-4, with a possible D match to TRBD2 (5 bases). Germline lookup yields CDR1 MNHEY and CDR2 SMNVEV (reference sequence). The CDR3 sequence is 11 residues long. Trimming took 3 bases from V and 9 from J, leaving 6 bases between them. The CDR3, as DNA: TGTGCCAGCAGTTTTGGAGGCATTCAGTACTTC. Translating it yields CASSFGGIQYF.

This chain uses TRBV28 with TRBJ1-4, with TRBD1 matching 9 bases. The V and J ends lost 2 bases and 4 bases, in that order; junction bases with no gene match: 2. Germline loops: CDR1 MDHEN, CDR2 SYDVKM. The CDR3 length is 15 residues. CDR3 amino acids: CASSLGTGRNEKLFF. CDR3 in DNA: TGTGCCAGCAGTTTAGGGACAGGGCGTAATGAAAAACTGTTTTTT.

This clonotype came up many times. This chain joins TRBV7-9 and TRBJ2-1; 12 nucleotides line up with TRBD2. The J segment lost 7 bases and the V segment lost 3 bases, leaving 7 bases of the junction unmatched. Germline-derived CDR1 and CDR2 are SEHNR and FQNEAQ (reference sequence). The CDR3 is 16 residues long. Here the CDR3 reads CASSLPSGGGWNEQFF. As DNA, the CDR3 is TGTGCCAGCAGCTTGCCTAGCGGGGGGGGATGGAATGAGCAGTTCTTC.

This clonotype was detected a few times. The chain joins TRBV4-1 to TRBJ2-3; D not certain. Germline CDR1 is MGHRA and CDR2 is YSYEKL. Trimming took 5 bases from V and 0 from J, leaving 6 bases between them. The CDR3 is 13 amino acids. The CDR3 bases are TGCGCCAGCAGCGCGGAGAGCACAGATACGCAGTATTTT. Translated, it gives CASSAESTDTQYF.

The gene calls are TRBV7-6 and TRBJ2-1; 8 bases fit TRBD1. Per the germline V gene, CDR1 is SGHVS and CDR2 is FNYEAQ. V lost 5 bases to trimming and J lost 8 bases; unmatched junction nucleotides: 5. The CDR3 contains 13 residues. CDR3 region: CASSDAGGYEQFF. The CDR3 DNA is TGTGCCAGCAGCGACGCAGGGGGCTATGAGCAGTTCTTC.

This clonotype was found a few times. DNA of the CDR3: TGTGCCGCAACCTCAGGGGGGCGCATCTATGGCTACACCTTC. Amino acids: CAATSGGRIYGYTF. This chain uses TRBV6-1 with TRBJ1-2, with 7 positions matching TRBD1. V shed 11 bases, J shed 4 bases, and the junction held 13 bases outside the gene matches. Germline V lookup: CDR1 MNHNS, CDR2 SASEGT. The CDR3 is 14 residues long.

The chain links TRBV6-1 to TRBJ1-5, with D hard to call. V was shortened by 5 bases and J by 1 base, with 21 bases between the two germline ends. The CDR3 runs to 18 residues. Per the germline V gene, CDR1 is MNHNS and CDR2 is SASEGT. The DNA for the CDR3 is TGTGCCAGCAGTCCTGGATTGCGGGCACTTTTGAGCAATCAGCCCCAGCATTTT. Translated: CASSPGLRALLSNQPQHF.

The J gene is TRBJ2-7, the V gene TRBV6-5, with no clear D. CDR1 is MNHEY and CDR2 is SVGAGI in the germline V gene. CDR3 size: 14 residues. Trimming took off 2 bases at V and 3 bases at J, with 11 bases between the two ends. The CDR3 DNA is TGTGCCAGCAGTTACCGCGGAACTGACTACGAGCAGTACTTC. It encodes CASSYRGTDYEQYF.

The CDR3 sequence: CASSPGGDVRGLRSNEQFF. CDR3 nucleotide sequence: TGCGCCAGCAGCCCGGGCGGGGACGTGCGAGGGCTTCGGAGCAATGAGCAGTTCTTC. V gene TRBV4-1 combines with J gene TRBJ2-1, with D possibly TRBD2 on 6 matching bases. CDR3 size: 19 residues. V shed 4 bases and J shed 6 bases, with 28 bases lying between them. CDR1 MGHRA and CDR2 YSYEKL come from the germline V gene.

The V and J genes are TRBV16 and TRBJ2-5; 7 positions agree with TRBD2. The CDR3 extends over 16 amino acids. V lost 2 bases and J lost 1; bases outside the gene matches: 7. CDR1 and CDR2 (germline): KGHSY, FQNENV. CDR3 coding DNA: TGTGCCAGCAGCCAAAGCTGGAGCGGGACCCAAGAGACCCAGTACTTC. This translates into CASSQSWSGTQETQYF.

This clonotype was recorded many times. This chain connects TRBV29-1 to TRBJ2-7; TRBD2 might be the D (6 bases). Germline values: CDR1 SQVTM, CDR2 ANQGSEA. Trimming took off 6 bases at V and 1 base at J, with 13 bases between the two ends. The length of the CDR3 is 13 residues. CDR3 sequence reads: CSVYSGRSYEQYF. The CDR3 region has the DNA TGCAGCGTCTACTCAGGGAGGTCCTACGAGCAGTACTTC.

This clonotype was seen repeatedly, ten times or more. The chain has TRBV7-8 and TRBJ2-1; no clear D. Germline CDR1 reads SGHVS; CDR2 reads FQNEAQ. The CDR3 covers 15 residues. Trimming took off 5 bases at V and 1 base at J, with 12 bases between the two ends. The CDR3 DNA reads TGTGCCAGCAGCGTTTATGACGGATCCTACAATGAGCAGTTCTTC. Residues: CASSVYDGSYNEQFF.

The chain combines TRBV5-1 with TRBJ2-1, with 8 bases lining up with TRBD2. J gave up 7 bases and V 0 bases, and 12 bases lay outside the gene matches. In germline, CDR1 is SGHRS, CDR2 YFSETQ. This CDR3 contains 17 residues. The CDR3: CASSLGGSGSINNEQFF. The CDR3 DNA is TGCGCCAGCAGCTTGGGGGGCAGCGGGAGCATAAATAATGAGCAGTTCTTC.

The gene calls are TRBV6-2 or TRBV6-3 and TRBJ2-3; D possibly corresponds to TRBD1 (6 bases). Germline V gene lookup returns CDR1 MNHEY and CDR2 SVGEGT. Trimming pared 7 bases from V and 0 bases from J, leaving 20 bases between. The CDR3 has 17 residues. CDR3 bases: TGTGCCAGCACCGCCGAGTTGGGGACATACAGCACAGATACGCAGTATTTT. Protein: CASTAELGTYSTDTQYF.

This clonotype occurred a few times. This chain uses TRBV20-1 with TRBJ2-7; 10 nucleotides agree with TRBD1. The CDR3 has 11 residues. J gave up 4 bases and V 6 bases, and 0 bases lay outside the gene matches. The germline gives CDR1 DFQATT, CDR2 SNEGSKA (reference sequence). The CDR3 sequence: CSAGQGYEQYF. The CDR3 nucleotides read TGCAGTGCGGGACAGGGGTACGAGCAGTACTTC.

The rearrangement links TRBV29-1 to TRBJ1-2; D is unresolved. Germline CDR1 and CDR2: SQVTM and ANQGSEA. V was clipped by 6 bases and J by 1 base, with 12 bases between them. The CDR3 contains 13 residues. The CDR3 region has the DNA TGCAGCGTCGAGACCGGGGATAACTATGGCTACACCTTC. This gives the protein CSVETGDNYGYTF. Using reference TRBV29-1 and TRBJ1-2 for the parts outside the CDR3, the full variable domain is SAVISQKPSRDICQRGTSLTIQCQVDSQVTMMFWYRQQPGQSLTLIATANQGSEATYESGFVIDKFPISRPNLTFSTLTVSNMSPEDSSIYLCSVETGDNYGYTFGSGTRLTVV.